This T cell receptor (beta chain) was captured in a study of T cells in Graves' hyperthyroidism and ophthalmopathy (dated by TCRdb to the late 2010s). General notes on the study: Peripheral blood was collected at initial diagnosis, before any treatment. To identify distinguishing TCR V-J signatures, a discovery cohort of around 98 patients was used, comprising some 45 with Graves' ophthalmopathy and around 57 with stable Graves' hyperthyroidism. Once sampling was done, hyperthyroidism patients were given methimazole at a starting dose of 30 mg daily, whereas ophthalmopathy patients were given high-dose intravenous methylprednisolone. In addition, the study compared T-cell repertoires in thyroid tissue and in blood from about 6 Graves' hyperthyroidism patients. Whether ophthalmopathy could be predicted prospectively was tested in an independent validation cohort made up of about 18 hyperthyroidism patients plus 17 patients who later progressed to ophthalmopathy. The 100 discovery patients were divided at random into training and test sets in a 7:3 ratio. The paper describes TCR Vbeta CDR3 sequencing of around 140 peripheral blood samples, made up of 43 ophthalmopathy patients, 70 to 75 hyperthyroidism patients and 17 progressor patients. What the work shows at the level of the full study, not this receptor alone: Ophthalmopathy was separated from stable hyperthyroidism by a 13 V-J signature model, with over 85% sensitivity and about 81% specificity obtained in cross-validation and 80%/75% obtained in testing. In validation, the model predicted progression to ophthalmopathy a median of roughly 6.5 months before onset, with about 70% sensitivity and about 72% specificity. Most expanded thyroid clonotypes (frequency above 0.001) were also found in blood, which suggests that blood repertoires may mirror thyroid immune responses. Sample size was not statistically predetermined, and blinding of investigators to group allocation was not performed.

TCR beta CDR3 regions were amplified from RNA transcripts. For the first round of RT-PCR on the TCR CDR3, the HTBI primer set was used together with the Qiagen OneStep RT-PCR kit. A second multiplex PCR round built the libraries, followed by size selection and purification. The libraries were sequenced on an Illumina HiSeq2000 using paired-end 100 bp reads. The authors' analysis ran thus. SOAPnuke was used to process the raw data, throwing out any read that contained adapters or uncalled bases, had a mean Phred below 15, or lacked an exact constant-primer or identifier match. High-quality paired reads were merged with COPE v1.2.5, and unique nucleotide sequences were defined as clonotypes. MiTCR v1.1 was used to align clonotypes to the IMGT TRBV, TRBD and TRBJ reference segments. The analysis included only V-J combinations with a frequency above 0.0001, which together covered roughly 99% of the repertoires. The TCS score was defined as F50 (clonal expansion) divided by E x V (chaos), with BLOSUM62-based TCRdist calculated between CDR3 peptides within each V-J. Welch's t-statistics and random forest reduced around 520 V-J features to roughly 13, which were used in a naive Bayes classifier (R e1071). Using fastp trimming at Q25 and MiXCR clonotype assembly, TCRdb reanalyzed the public sequencing data and kept in-frame beta chains. Each CDR3 protein gets just one entry, which takes the most common genes and DNA from the rows behind it. TCRdb's processing, not the study's, gives the V and J calls here. Within this sample are under 600,000 distinct CDR3 sequences, with roughly 16% of them counted one time only. The ten biggest clones cover 2.5% to 4% of the sample.

Trimming leaves V shorter by 6 bases and J shorter by 6 bases, with the junction holding 7 bases beyond the gene matches. From the cysteine up to the phenylalanine, the CDR3 has a length of 12 residues. The retained sequence is limited to the CDR3, 36 bases, with the frame set at the first base. In the germline V gene (reference sequence), CDR1 corresponds to DFQATT and CDR2 to SNEGSKA. Ophthalmopathy patients had moderately to severely active disease, Clinical Activity Score of at least 3, NOSPECS grade of at least 4, and duration under 3 months. Patients with uncontrolled infections, other autoimmune diseases, pregnancy or lactation were excluded. Clinical symptoms, serum thyroxine and TRAb, thyroid ultrasound, and orbital computed tomography formed the basis for the diagnoses. PBMCs were isolated from more than 8 ml of fresh peripheral blood by Ficoll-Paque density gradient centrifugation. Total RNA was extracted with Trizol reagent, and quality was checked on an Agilent 2100 Bioanalyzer.

For this clonotype: The clone's antigen remains unknown. No clone much larger than this one lies a single base away; base qualities are absent.

The TCR originated in a woman in her thirties or forties with Graves' ophthalmopathy. This chain joins TRBV20-1 to TRBJ2-7, with TRBD1 matching 8 junction bases. Sequenced material: blood. CDR3 sequence: CSARPGGVEQYF. The DNA sequence is as follows: TGCAGTGCGCGCCCAGGGGGCGTCGAGCAGTACTTC.